Given below is one T cell receptor (beta chain) in context. Its antigen is not identified. The study reverse transcribed the entire isolated RNA, so it sequenced expressed TCRB transcripts. Method: immunoSEQ multiplex PCR; TCRdb's copy keeps in-frame clones and lacks some. The top ten hold roughly 2.5% of the sample, which has approximately 130,000 clones, around 15% seen once. The sample originates from a study of beta chain features in type 1 diabetes. Whole-study results and caveats: Naive, central memory and Treg TCRB repertoires appeared more alike in patients than in healthy donors. Shorter TCRB CDR3s, moderately but significantly so, marked every one of the four CD4+ subsets in Type 1 diabetes patients.

Germline V gene data show CDR1 as LNHDA and CDR2 as SQIVND (reference sequence). The CDR3 runs to 14 residues. Trimming removed 5 bases at V and 4 bases at J, with 12 bases between. The chain recombines TRBV19 with TRBJ2-1; no clear D. Sequencing input: central memory CD4+ T cells from blood. This clonotype was sampled from a man aged 18 to 35 with type 1 diabetes. The CDR3 reads CASSFGRSYNEQFF. DNA of the CDR3: TGTGCCAGTAGTTTCGGACGCAGTTACAATGAGCAGTTCTTC. Using reference TRBV19 and TRBJ2-1 for the parts outside the CDR3, the full variable domain is DGGITQSPKYLFRKEGQNVTLSCEQNLNHDAMYWYRQDPGQGLRLIYYSQIVNDFQKGDIAEGYSVSREKKESFPLTVTSAQKNPTAFYLCASSFGRSYNEQFFGPGTRLTVL.